This TCR beta chain was sequenced for a study of response to subunit inactivated influenza vaccine. Notes on the study in general: Every seasonal influenza vaccination brings in few new T cells, the authors suggested.

TCRdb fed the RT-PCR reads into MiXCR, producing one record per CDR3 protein. Among 590,000 or so distinct CDR3 sequences, around 15% were seen once, and the ten largest hold approximately 7.6%. The length of the CDR3 is 16 residues. Germline loops: CDR1 LGHDT, CDR2 YNNKEL (reference sequence). Deletions cut 6 bases from V and 5 bases from J, with 19 bases between. This clonotype was detected a few times. Its antigen remains unidentified. The starting material was PBMCs from blood, obtained around 14 days before vaccination. V and J are TRBV3-1 and TRBJ2-2, with D possibly being TRBD1 (6 bases). The receptor's source is a man aged 45-60 years who received an inactivated influenza vaccine. This chain's CDR3 is CASSRHTGSSTGELFF. CDR3 sequence (DNA): TGTGCCAGCAGTAGACATACAGGGAGTTCGACCGGGGAGCTGTTTTTT. Filled out from reference TRBV3-1 and TRBJ2-2, the complete variable domain reads DTAVSQTPKYLVTQMGNDKSIKCEQNLGHDTMYWYKQDSKKFLKIMFSYNNKELIINETVPNRFSPKSPDKAHLNLHINSLELGDSAVYFCASSRHTGSSTGELFFGEGSRLTVL.